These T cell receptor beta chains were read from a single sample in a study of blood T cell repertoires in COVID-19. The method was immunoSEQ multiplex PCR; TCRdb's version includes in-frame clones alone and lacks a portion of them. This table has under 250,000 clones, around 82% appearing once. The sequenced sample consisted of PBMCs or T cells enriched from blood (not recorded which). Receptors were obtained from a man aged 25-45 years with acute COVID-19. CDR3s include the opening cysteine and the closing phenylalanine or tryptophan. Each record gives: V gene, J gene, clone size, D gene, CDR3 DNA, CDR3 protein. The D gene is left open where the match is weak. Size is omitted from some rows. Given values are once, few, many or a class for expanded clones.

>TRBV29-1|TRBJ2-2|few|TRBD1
TGCAGCGTTGAACTCAGACAGGGAATGTATGGGGAGCTGTTTTTT
CSVELRQGMYGELFF
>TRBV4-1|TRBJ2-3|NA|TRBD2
TGCGCCAGCAGCCAAGTCACGGGAGGGGAAGATACGCAGTATTTT
CASSQVTGGEDTQYF
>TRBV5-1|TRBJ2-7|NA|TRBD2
TGCGCCAGCAGCTCGGGACTAGCGGGGGACTACGAGCAGTACTTC
CASSSGLAGDYEQYF
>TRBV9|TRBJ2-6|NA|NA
TGTGCCAGCAGCTTTAGCCACTCTGGGGCCAACGTCCTGACTTTC
CASSFSHSGANVLTF
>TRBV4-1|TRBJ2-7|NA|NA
TGCGCCAGCAGCCAAGAAGATCCCGCCTTATTGGGGGAGCTAGCGCGCGAGCAGTACTTC
CASSQEDPALLGELAREQYF
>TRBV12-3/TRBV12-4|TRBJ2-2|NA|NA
TGTGCCAGCAGTCCAGTATCCGGGGAGCTGTTTTTT
CASSPVSGELFF
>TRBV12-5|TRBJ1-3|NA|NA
TGTGCTAGTCGATCAGGGATCGGAAACACCATATATTTT
CASRSGIGNTIYF
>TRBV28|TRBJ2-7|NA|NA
TGTGCCAGCAGTGGAATGCGGGCAGACCTCTCCTACGAGCAGTACTTC
CASSGMRADLSYEQYF
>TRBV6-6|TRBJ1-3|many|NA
TGTGCCAGCAGTTACGGAGAGGCCTCTGGAAACACCATATATTTT
CASSYGEASGNTIYF
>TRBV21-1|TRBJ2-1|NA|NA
TGTGCCAGCAGCCGGGACAGGGATTTTCGCAATGAGCAGTTCTTC
CASSRDRDFRNEQFF
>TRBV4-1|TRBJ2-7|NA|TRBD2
TGCGCCAGCAGTCCCGGAGGGCGGGGGGGCCTCTACGAGCAGTACTTC
CASSPGGRGGLYEQYF
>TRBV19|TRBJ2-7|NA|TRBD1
TGTGCCAGTGGACAGGGGCACTCCTACGAGCAGTACTTC
CASGQGHSYEQYF
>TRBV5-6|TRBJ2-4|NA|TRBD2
TGTGCCAGCAGCTTGGCGGGGGGGACTAAAAACATTCAGTACTTC
CASSLAGGTKNIQYF
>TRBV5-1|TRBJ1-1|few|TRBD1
TGCGCCAGCAGCTTGGCCATGGGACAGGGAGTTAGGAACACTGAAGCTTTCTTT
CASSLAMGQGVRNTEAFF
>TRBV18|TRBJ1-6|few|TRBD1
TGTGCCAGCTCACCAGGACAGGTGGAAAATGGATCACCCCTCCACTTT
CASSPGQVENGSPLHF
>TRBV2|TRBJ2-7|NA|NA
TGTGCCAGCAGGGACAATCTCTCCTACGAGCAGTACTTC
CASRDNLSYEQYF
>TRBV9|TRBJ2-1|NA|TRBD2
TGTGCCAGCAGCGCGCCGGGGGGGTCATACAATGAGCAGTTCTTC
CASSAPGGSYNEQFF
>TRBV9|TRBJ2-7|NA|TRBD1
TGTGCCAGCAGCGAAACAGGGGCCTCCTACGAGCAGTACTTC
CASSETGASYEQYF
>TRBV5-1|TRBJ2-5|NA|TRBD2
TGCGCCAGCAGCTCCTTGGGACTAGCGGGGGGTCAAGAGACCCAGTACTTC
CASSSLGLAGGQETQYF
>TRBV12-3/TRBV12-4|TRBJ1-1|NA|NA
TGTGCCAGCAGTTTGGGGGCGGACACTGAAGCTTTCTTT
CASSLGADTEAFF
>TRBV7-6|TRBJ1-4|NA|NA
TGTGCCAGCAGCTTCGGGAAAGAGGAAAAACTGTTTTTT
CASSFGKEEKLFF
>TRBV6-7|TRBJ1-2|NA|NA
TGTGCCAGCAGTTACGCCCCCCCCTCTTCCAGTCGATACCCTGTATTTGGCTACACCTTC
CASSYAPPSSSRYPVFGYTF
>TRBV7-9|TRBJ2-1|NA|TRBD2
TGTGCCAGCAGCTTAGTAGCGGGGGAATTTTATAATGAGCAGTTCTTC
CASSLVAGEFYNEQFF
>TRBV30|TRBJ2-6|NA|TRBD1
TGTGCCTGGGGAAGTAGGACAGGGGGGACTGGGGCCAACGTCCTGACTTTC
CAWGSRTGGTGANVLTF
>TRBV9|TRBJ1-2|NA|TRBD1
TGTGCCAGCAGCTCGGAGGACAGGGGGCTTGGGGGCTACACCTTC
CASSSEDRGLGGYTF
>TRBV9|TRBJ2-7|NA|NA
TGTGCCAGCAGCGTAGCTGCCCCCGGCTCCTACGAGCAGTACTTC
CASSVAAPGSYEQYF
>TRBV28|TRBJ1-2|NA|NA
TGTGCCAGCCGAACTTTGAGGGCTAACTATGGCTACACCTTC
CASRTLRANYGYTF
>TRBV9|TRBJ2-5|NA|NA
TGTGCCAGCAGCGTGGGGTGGGGCCCGGAGACCCAGTACTTC
CASSVGWGPETQYF
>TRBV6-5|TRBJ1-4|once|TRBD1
TGTGCCAGCAGTTTCCCAAGACAGGGTGCAGATGAAAAACTGTTTTTT
CASSFPRQGADEKLFF
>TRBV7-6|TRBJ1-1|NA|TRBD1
TGTGCCAGCAGCTTCGGACAGGGAGAAGCTTTCTTT
CASSFGQGEAFF
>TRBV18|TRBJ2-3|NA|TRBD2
TGTGCCAGCTCACCGAGGACTAGCGGGGTCACAGATACGCAGTATTTT
CASSPRTSGVTDTQYF
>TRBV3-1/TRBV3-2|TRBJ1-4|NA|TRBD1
TGTGCCAGCAGCCCGAGGGGGCTGTATAATGAAAAACTGTTTTTT
CASSPRGLYNEKLFF
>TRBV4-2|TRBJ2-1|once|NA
TGTGCCAGCAGCCGCTCGGTATCTGGGGGGAGCTCCTACAATGAGCAGTTCTTC
CASSRSVSGGSSYNEQFF
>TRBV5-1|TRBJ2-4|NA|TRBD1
TGCGCCAGCAGCTTAGAGCAACAGGGGAAGGACATTCAGTACTTC
CASSLEQQGKDIQYF
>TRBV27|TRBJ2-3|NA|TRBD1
TGTGCCAGCAGTCCACAGGGGGCGGTCGCTATGAATACGCAGTATTTT
CASSPQGAVAMNTQYF
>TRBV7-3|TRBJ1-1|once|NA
TGTGCCAGCAGCTTATTGGGGGGTAGCACTGAAGCTTTCTTT
CASSLLGGSTEAFF
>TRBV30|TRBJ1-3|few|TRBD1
TGTGCCTGGCGGACCGTGGACAGGGTCGGAAACACCATATATTTT
CAWRTVDRVGNTIYF
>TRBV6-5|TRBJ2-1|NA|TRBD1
TGTGCCAGTCAGAGCAGGGGGCACAATGAGCAGTTCTTC
CASQSRGHNEQFF
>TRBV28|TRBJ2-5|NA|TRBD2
TGTGCCAGCAGTTTTTCAATCAGCGGGGGGGAGACCCAGTACTTC
CASSFSISGGETQYF
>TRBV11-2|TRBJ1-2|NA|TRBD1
TGTGCCAGCAGCTTAGATAGAGACGGACAGGGGTTTTACGGCTATGGCTACACCTTC
CASSLDRDGQGFYGYGYTF
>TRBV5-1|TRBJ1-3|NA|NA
TGCGCCAGCAGCTTGGTACACTCTGGAAACACCATATATTTT
CASSLVHSGNTIYF
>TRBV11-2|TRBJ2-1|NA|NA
TGTGCCAGCAGCCCGACGGGTAGTTTTTACAATGAGCAGTTCTTC
CASSPTGSFYNEQFF
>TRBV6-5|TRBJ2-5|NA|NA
TGTGCCAGCGGGACCGCGGGGGAGACCCAGTACTTC
CASGTAGETQYF
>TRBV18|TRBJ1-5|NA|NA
TGTGCCAGCTCCCCCAACAGCTTCAATCAGCCCCAGCATTTT
CASSPNSFNQPQHF
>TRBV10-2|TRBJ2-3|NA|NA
TGCGCCAGCAGTGGACAGGTAACAGATACGCAGTATTTT
CASSGQVTDTQYF
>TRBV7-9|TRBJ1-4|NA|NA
TGTGCCAGCAGCCGCGGGGCTCGGAACGAAAAACTGTTTTTT
CASSRGARNEKLFF
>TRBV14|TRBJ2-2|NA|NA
TGTGCCAGCAGCCATTTGCAGGGGACCGGGGAGCTGTTTTTT
CASSHLQGTGELFF
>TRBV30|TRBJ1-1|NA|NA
TGTGCCTGCTGTTGGACTCCTACAAACACTGAAGCTTTCTTT
CACCWTPTNTEAFF
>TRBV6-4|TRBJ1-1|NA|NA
TGTGCCAGCAGTGAACACCACTCAGGGGCCCCTGAAGCTTTCTTT
CASSEHHSGAPEAFF
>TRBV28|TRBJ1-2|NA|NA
TGTGCCAGCGAAAACAGCTTATATGGCTACACCTTC
CASENSLYGYTF
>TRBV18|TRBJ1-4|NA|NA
TGTGCCAGCTCACCCGGGATACAGAATGAAAAACTGTTTTTT
CASSPGIQNEKLFF
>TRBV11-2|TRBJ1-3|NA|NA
TGTGCCAGCAGTTCAGCCCCGGGGTATGGAAACACCATATATTTT
CASSSAPGYGNTIYF
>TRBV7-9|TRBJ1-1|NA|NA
TGTGCCAGCAGCTTAGGTGCGGGGAACACTGAAGCTTTCTTT
CASSLGAGNTEAFF
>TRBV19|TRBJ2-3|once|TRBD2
TGTGCCACTGCCGGACTAGCGGGGGAAACGCAGTATTTT
CATAGLAGETQYF
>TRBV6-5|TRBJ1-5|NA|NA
TGTGCCAGCACCTTAATCCAGGGAAGCCAGCCCCAGCATTTT
CASTLIQGSQPQHF
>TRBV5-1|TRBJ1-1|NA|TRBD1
TGCGCCAGCAGCGAAAGGACAGGGAACACTGAAGCTTTCTTT
CASSERTGNTEAFF
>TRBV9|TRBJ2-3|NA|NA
TGTGCCAGCAGCGTTACCGGGTCCCGCACAGATACGCAGTATTTT
CASSVTGSRTDTQYF
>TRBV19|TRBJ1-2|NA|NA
TGTGCCAGTAGTATCCCAATGGGGCTCTATGGCTACACCTTC
CASSIPMGLYGYTF
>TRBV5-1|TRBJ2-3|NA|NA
TGCGCGACTGGGGTGCGGGGAAGCACAGATACGCAGTATTTT
CATGVRGSTDTQYF
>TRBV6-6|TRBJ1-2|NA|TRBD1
TGTGCCAGCAGTGACAGGGGGGGATCTTATGGCTACACCTTC
CASSDRGGSYGYTF